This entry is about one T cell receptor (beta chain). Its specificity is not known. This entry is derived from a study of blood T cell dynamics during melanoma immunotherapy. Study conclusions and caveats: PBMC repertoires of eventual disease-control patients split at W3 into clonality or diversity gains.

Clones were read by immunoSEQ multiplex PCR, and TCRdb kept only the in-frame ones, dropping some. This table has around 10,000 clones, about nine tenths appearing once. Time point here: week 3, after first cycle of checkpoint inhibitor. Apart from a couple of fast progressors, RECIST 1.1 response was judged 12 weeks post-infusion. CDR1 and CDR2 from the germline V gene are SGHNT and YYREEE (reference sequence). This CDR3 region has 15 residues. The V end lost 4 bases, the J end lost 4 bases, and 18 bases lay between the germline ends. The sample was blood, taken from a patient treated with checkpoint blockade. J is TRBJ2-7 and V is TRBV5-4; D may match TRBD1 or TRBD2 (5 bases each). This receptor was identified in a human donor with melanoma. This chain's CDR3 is CASSVGDGPVYEQYF. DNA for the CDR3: TGTGCCAGCAGCGTGGGGGACGGACCGGTTTACGAGCAGTACTTC.